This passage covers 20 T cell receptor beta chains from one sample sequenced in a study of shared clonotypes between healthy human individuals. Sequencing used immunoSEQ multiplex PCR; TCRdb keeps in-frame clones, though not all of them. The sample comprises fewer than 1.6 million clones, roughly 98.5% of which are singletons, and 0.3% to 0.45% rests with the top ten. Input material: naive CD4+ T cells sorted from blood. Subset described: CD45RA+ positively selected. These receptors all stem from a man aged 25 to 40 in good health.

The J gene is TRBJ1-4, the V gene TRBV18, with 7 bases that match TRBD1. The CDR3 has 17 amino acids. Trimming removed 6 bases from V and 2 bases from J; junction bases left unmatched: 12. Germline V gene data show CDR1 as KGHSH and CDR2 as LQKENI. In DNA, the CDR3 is TGTGCCAGCTCGTCGACAGGGTCGGGTGCTACTAATGAAAAACTGTTTTTT. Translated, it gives CASSSTGSGATNEKLFF.

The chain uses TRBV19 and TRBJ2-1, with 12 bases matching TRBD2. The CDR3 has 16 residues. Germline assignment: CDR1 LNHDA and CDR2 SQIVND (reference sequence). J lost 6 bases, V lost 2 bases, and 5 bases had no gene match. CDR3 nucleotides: TGTGCCAGTAGTATATTGCTAGCGGGAGGGGTCAATGAGCAGTTCTTC. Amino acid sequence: CASSILLAGGVNEQFF.

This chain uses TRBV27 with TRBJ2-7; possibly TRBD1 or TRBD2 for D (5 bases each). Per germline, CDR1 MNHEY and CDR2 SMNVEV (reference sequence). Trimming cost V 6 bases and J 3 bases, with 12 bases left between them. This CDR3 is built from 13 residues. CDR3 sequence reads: CASRSNGGYEQYF. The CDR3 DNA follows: TGTGCCAGCAGATCTAATGGGGGCTACGAGCAGTACTTC.

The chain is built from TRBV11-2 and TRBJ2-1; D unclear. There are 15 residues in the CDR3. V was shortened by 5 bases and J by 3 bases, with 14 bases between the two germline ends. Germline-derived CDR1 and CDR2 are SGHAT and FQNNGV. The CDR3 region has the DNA TGTGCCAGCAGCATATCAAATTTACGCTACAATGAGCAGTTCTTC. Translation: CASSISNLRYNEQFF.

The chain's CDR3 is CSARVPEKNIQYF. CDR3 bases: TGCAGCGCTAGGGTACCCGAGAAAAACATTCAGTACTTC. The chain is built from TRBV29-1 and TRBJ2-4; no reliable D call. CDR1 SQVTM and CDR2 ANQGSEA come from the germline V gene. Trimming stripped 7 bases from V and 4 bases from J, with 14 bases between. The CDR3 covers 13 residues.

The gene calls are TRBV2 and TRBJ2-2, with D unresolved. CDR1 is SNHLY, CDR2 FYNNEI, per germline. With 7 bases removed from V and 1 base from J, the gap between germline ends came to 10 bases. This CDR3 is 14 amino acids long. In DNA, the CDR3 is TGTGCCAGCAATGGTGGCGGGAACACCGGGGAGCTGTTTTTT. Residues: CASNGGGNTGELFF. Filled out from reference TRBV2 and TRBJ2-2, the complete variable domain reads EPEVTQTPSHQVTQMGQEVILRCVPISNHLYFYWYRQILGQKVEFLVSFYNNEISEKSEIFDDQFSVERPDGSNFTLKIRSTKLEDSAMYFCASNGGGNTGELFFGEGSRLTVL.

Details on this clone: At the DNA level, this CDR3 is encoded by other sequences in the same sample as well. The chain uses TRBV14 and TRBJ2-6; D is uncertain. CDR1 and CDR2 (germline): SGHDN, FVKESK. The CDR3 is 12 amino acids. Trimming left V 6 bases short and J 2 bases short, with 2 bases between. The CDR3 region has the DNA TGTGCCAGCAGTCCTGGGGCCAACGTCCTGACTTTC. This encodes CASSPGANVLTF.

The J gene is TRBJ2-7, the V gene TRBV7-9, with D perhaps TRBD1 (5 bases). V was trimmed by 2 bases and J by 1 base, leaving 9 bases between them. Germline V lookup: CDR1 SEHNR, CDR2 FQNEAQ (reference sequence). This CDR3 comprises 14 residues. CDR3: CASSLSGWSYEQYF. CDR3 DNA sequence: TGTGCCAGCAGCTTATCAGGGTGGTCCTACGAGCAGTACTTC.

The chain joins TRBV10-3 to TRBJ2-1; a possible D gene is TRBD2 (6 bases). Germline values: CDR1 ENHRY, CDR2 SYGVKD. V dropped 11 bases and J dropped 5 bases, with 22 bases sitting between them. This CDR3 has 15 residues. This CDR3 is CAAAGGPFKNNEQFF. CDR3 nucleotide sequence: TGTGCCGCGGCCGGGGGTCCCTTCAAAAACAATGAGCAGTTCTTC.

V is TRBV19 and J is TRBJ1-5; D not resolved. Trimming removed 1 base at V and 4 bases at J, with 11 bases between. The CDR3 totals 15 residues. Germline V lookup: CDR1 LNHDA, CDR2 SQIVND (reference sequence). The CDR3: CASSIGLAGNQPQHF. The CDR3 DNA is TGTGCCAGTAGTATAGGGCTCGCGGGAAATCAGCCCCAGCATTTT. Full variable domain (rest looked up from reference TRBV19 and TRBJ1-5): DGGITQSPKYLFRKEGQNVTLSCEQNLNHDAMYWYRQDPGQGLRLIYYSQIVNDFQKGDIAEGYSVSREKKESFPLTVTSAQKNPTAFYLCASSIGLAGNQPQHFGDGTRLSIL.

The CDR3 DNA is TGTGCCATCAGTGGGGGGCCAGATACGCAGTATTTT. It specifies CAISGGPDTQYF. This chain joins TRBV10-3 and TRBJ2-3; the D gene is possibly TRBD1 (6 bases). CDR3 size: 12 residues. From germline, CDR1 is ENHRY and CDR2 SYGVKD. The V end was cut by 4 bases, the J end by 4 bases, with 6 bases between.

The CDR3: CASSPGRTGGRTEAFF. Written as DNA, the CDR3 is TGTGCCAGCAGCCCCGGCCGGACAGGGGGCCGGACTGAAGCTTTCTTT. V is TRBV28 and J is TRBJ1-1; 11 nucleotides line up with TRBD1. The CDR3 has 16 residues. In germline, CDR1 is MDHEN, CDR2 SYDVKM. The ends lost 6 bases at V and 5 bases at J; junction bases unmatched: 11.

Here the CDR3 reads CASSLKGSFPYEQYF. In DNA form, the CDR3 reads TGTGCCAGCAGTTTAAAAGGGAGTTTTCCCTACGAGCAGTACTTC. The V and J genes are TRBV27 and TRBJ2-7; D might be TRBD2 (5 bases). Germline V CDR1 and CDR2: MNHEY, SMNVEV (reference sequence). This CDR3 has 15 residues. V was cut by 2 bases and J by 2 bases, with 13 bases left in between.

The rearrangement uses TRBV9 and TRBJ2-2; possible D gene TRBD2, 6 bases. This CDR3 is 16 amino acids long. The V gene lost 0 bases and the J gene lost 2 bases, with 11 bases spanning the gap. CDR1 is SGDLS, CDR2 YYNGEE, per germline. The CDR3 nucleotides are TGTGCCAGCAGCGTAGAAGGCGGGACTAACACCGGGGAGCTGTTTTTT. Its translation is CASSVEGGTNTGELFF.

CDR3 sequence: CASSNRRGRGEAFF. In nucleotides, the CDR3 is TGTGCCAGCAGCAATAGACGGGGGCGGGGTGAAGCTTTCTTT. The chain combines TRBV7-2 with TRBJ1-1; D may be TRBD1 (6 bases). The V gene's germline CDR1 is SGHTA and CDR2 FQGNSA. This CDR3 spans 14 amino acids. V shed 5 bases and J shed 7 bases, with 17 bases lying between them. The full variable domain, in which reference TRBV7-2 and TRBJ1-1 provide the parts outside the CDR3, is GAGVSQSPSNKVTEKGKDVELRCDPISGHTALYWYRQSLGQGLEFLIYFQGNSAPDKSGLPSDRFSAERTGGSVSTLTIQRTQQEDSAVYLCASSNRRGRGEAFFGQGTRLTVV.

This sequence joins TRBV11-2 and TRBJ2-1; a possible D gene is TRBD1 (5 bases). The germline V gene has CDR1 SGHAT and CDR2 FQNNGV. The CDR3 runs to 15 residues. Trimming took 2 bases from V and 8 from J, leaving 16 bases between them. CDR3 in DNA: TGTGCCAGCAGCTTAAGGGGCCCCCCAGTTGATGAGCAGTTCTTC. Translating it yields CASSLRGPPVDEQFF.

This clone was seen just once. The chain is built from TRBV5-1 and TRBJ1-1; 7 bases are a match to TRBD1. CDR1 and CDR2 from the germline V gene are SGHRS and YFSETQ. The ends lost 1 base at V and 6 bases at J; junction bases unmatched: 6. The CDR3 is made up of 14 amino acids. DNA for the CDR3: TGCGCCAGCAGCTTGAAACAGGGGAGGGCTGAAGCTTTCTTT. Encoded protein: CASSLKQGRAEAFF.

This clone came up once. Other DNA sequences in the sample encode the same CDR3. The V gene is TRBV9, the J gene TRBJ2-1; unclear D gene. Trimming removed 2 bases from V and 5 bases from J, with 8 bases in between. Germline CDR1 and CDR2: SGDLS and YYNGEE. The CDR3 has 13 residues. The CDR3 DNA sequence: TGTGCCAGCAGCGTGGAAAGAGACAATGAGCAGTTCTTC. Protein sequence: CASSVERDNEQFF. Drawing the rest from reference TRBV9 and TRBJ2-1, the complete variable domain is DSGVTQTPKHLITATGQRVTLRCSPRSGDLSVYWYQQSLDQGLQFLIQYYNGEERAKGNILERFSAQQFPDLHSELNLSSLELGDSALYFCASSVERDNEQFFGPGTRLTVL.

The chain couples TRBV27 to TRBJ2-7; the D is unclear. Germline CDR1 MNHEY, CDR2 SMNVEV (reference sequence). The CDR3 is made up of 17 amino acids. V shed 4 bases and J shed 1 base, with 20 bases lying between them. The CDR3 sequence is CASSSYGTSKGSYEQYF. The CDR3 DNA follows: TGTGCCAGCAGTTCTTATGGAACAAGTAAGGGTTCCTACGAGCAGTACTTC.

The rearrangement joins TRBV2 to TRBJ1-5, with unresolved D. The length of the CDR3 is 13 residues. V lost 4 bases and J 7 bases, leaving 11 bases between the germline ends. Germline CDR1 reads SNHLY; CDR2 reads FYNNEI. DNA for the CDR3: TGTGCCAGCAGTGGGCGACTCGGACAGCCCCAGCATTTT. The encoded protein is CASSGRLGQPQHF.